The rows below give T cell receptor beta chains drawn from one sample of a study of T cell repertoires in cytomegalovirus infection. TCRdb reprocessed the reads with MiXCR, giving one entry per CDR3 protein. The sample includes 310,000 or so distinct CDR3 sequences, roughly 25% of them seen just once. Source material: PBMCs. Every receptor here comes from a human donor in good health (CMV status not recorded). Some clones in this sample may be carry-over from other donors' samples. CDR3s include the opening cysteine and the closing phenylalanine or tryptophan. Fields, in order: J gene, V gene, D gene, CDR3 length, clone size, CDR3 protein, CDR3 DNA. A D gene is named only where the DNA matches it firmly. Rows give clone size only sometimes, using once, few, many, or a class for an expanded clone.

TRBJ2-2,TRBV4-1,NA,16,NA,CASSQGEIANTGELFF,TGCGCCAGCAGCCAGGGGGAGATCGCGAACACCGGGGAGCTGTTTTTT
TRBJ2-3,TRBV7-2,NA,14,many,CASSLVGATDTQYF,TGTGCCAGCAGCTTAGTTGGGGCGACAGATACGCAGTATTTT
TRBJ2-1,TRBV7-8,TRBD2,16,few,CASSLLLAGVGNEQFF,TGTGCCAGCAGCTTGCTACTAGCGGGAGTGGGCAATGAGCAGTTCTTC
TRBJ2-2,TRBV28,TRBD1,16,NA,CASSLWARGRTGELFF,TGTGCCAGCAGTTTATGGGCCAGGGGGCGCACCGGGGAGCTGTTTTTT
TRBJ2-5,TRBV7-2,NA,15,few,CASNLRGTFRETQYF,TGTGCCAGCAACCTGCGGGGTACCTTCCGGGAGACCCAGTACTTC
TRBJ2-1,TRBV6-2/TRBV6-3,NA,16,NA,CASSYAEAVVRNEQFF,TGTGCCAGCAGTTACGCGGAGGCCGTGGTGAGAAATGAGCAGTTCTTC
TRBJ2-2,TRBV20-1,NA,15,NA,CSARRGWLNTGELFF,TGCAGTGCTAGAAGGGGTTGGTTGAACACCGGGGAGCTGTTTTTT
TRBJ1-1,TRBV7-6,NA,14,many,CASSLGRADTEAFF,TGTGCCAGCAGCTTAGGAAGGGCTGACACTGAAGCTTTCTTT
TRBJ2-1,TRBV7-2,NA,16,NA,CASSLAATGTYNEQFF,TGTGCCAGCAGCTTAGCAGCGACGGGGACCTACAATGAGCAGTTCTTC
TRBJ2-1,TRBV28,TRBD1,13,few,CATHRQGTNEQFF,TGTGCCACCCACCGACAGGGGACGAATGAGCAGTTCTTC
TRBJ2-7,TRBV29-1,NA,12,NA,CSVRGRGHEQYF,TGCAGCGTCCGGGGACGGGGCCACGAGCAGTACTTC
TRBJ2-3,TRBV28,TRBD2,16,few,CASSLGPTSATDTQYF,TGTGCCAGCAGTTTAGGGCCGACTAGCGCCACAGATACGCAGTATTTT
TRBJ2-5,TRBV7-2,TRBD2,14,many,CASSLRLAGETQYF,TGTGCCAGCAGCTTAAGACTAGCGGGAGAGACCCAGTACTTC
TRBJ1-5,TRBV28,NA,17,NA,CASSSEMGVPGNQPQHF,TGTGCCAGCAGCTCAGAAATGGGGGTGCCAGGCAATCAGCCCCAGCATTTT
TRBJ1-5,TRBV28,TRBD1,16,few,CASSWRTGDSNQPQHF,TGTGCCAGCAGTTGGCGGACAGGGGATAGCAATCAGCCCCAGCATTTT
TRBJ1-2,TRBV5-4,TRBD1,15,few,CATLLQGAFRDGYTF,TGTGCCACTCTATTACAGGGGGCGTTTAGGGATGGCTACACCTTC
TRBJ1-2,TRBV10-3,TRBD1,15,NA,CAIRATGGTNYGYTF,TGTGCCATCAGAGCGACAGGGGGAACTAACTATGGCTACACCTTC
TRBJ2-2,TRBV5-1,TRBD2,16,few,CASSFNRHSGGGELFF,TGCGCCAGCAGCTTTAATCGACACTCGGGGGGCGGGGAGCTGTTTTTT
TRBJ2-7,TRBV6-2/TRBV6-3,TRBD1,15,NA,CASSWGWAGGYEQYF,TGTGCCAGCAGTTGGGGCTGGGCAGGGGGCTACGAGCAGTACTTC
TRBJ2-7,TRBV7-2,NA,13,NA,CASTRDNSYEQYF,TGTGCCAGCACCAGAGACAACTCCTACGAGCAGTACTTC
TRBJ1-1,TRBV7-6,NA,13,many,CASSFTAQTEAFF,TGTGCCAGCAGCTTTACTGCGCAAACTGAAGCTTTCTTT
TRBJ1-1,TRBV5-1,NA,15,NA,CASSLGGIRNTEAFF,TGCGCCAGCAGCTTGGGGGGGATAAGGAACACTGAAGCTTTCTTT
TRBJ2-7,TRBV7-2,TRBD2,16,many,CASSFRLAGAPYEQYF,TGTGCCAGCAGCTTTAGACTAGCGGGGGCCCCATACGAGCAGTACTTC
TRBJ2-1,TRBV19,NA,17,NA,CASSIGSLSGARDEQFF,TGTGCCAGTAGTATAGGCAGTCTCTCGGGAGCTCGCGATGAGCAGTTCTTC
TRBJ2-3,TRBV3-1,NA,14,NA,CASSQGANTDTQYF,TGTGCCAGCAGCCAAGGGGCCAACACAGATACGCAGTATTTT
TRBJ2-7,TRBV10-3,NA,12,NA,CAIGTPFYEQYF,TGTGCCATAGGGACACCGTTTTACGAGCAGTACTTC
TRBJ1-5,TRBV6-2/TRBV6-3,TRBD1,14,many,CASSLQGANQPQHF,TGTGCCAGCAGTTTACAGGGGGCCAATCAGCCCCAGCATTTT
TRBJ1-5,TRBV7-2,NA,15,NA,CASSLEDNYNQPQHF,TGTGCCAGCAGCTTAGAGGACAACTACAATCAGCCCCAGCATTTT
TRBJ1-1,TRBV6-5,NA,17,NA,CASSYSGAGSMNTEAFF,TGTGCCAGCAGTTACTCGGGGGCGGGGAGCATGAACACTGAAGCTTTCTTT
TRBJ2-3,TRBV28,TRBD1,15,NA,CASSSGTGLTDTQYF,TGTGCCAGCAGTTCCGGGACAGGGCTCACAGATACGCAGTATTTT
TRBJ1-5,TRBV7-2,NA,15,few,CASSPVRIEGQPQHF,TGTGCCAGCAGCCCCGTCAGGATTGAAGGTCAGCCCCAGCATTTT
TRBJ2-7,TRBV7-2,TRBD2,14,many,CATGELAGAYEQYF,TGTGCCACCGGGGAACTAGCGGGTGCGTACGAGCAGTACTTC
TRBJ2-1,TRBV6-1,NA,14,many,CAGARGDYLNEQFF,TGTGCCGGGGCCAGGGGGGACTACCTCAATGAGCAGTTCTTC
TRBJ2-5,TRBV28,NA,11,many,CASSHEETQYF,TGTGCCAGCAGTCACGAAGAGACCCAGTACTTC
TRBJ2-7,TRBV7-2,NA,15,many,CASRYGAGSVHEQYF,TGTGCCAGCAGATACGGGGCAGGGTCAGTGCACGAGCAGTACTTC
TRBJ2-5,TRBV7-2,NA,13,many,CASSPGSGETQYF,TGTGCCAGCAGTCCTGGGAGTGGCGAGACCCAGTACTTC
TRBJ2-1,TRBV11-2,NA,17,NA,CASSLDGTGLPYNEQFF,TGTGCCAGCAGCTTAGATGGTACGGGACTTCCTTACAATGAGCAGTTCTTC
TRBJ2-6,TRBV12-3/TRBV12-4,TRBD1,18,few,CASSWGQSLSSGANVLTF,TGTGCCAGCAGTTGGGGACAGTCCCTAAGCTCTGGGGCCAACGTCCTGACTTTC